This TCR beta chain originates from a study of post-analysis software for immune sequencing data. The wider study: Courses of disease covered relapsing-remitting, secondary progressive and progressive-relapsing multiple sclerosis. Findings and limits, study-wide: TRBV5-6, TRBV5-1 and TRBV20-1 belonged to a set of about five TRBV segments that were more frequent in patients than controls. Samples prepared in the same batch strongly co-clustered by F measure. The normalized Chao1 diversity of multiple sclerosis patients was significantly lower than that of controls.

Unique molecular identifiers were built into the TCR beta cDNA libraries. The authors obtained approximately 460,000 cDNA molecules from roughly 1 to 10 million T cells. TCRdb used MiXCR to reprocess the PCR reads, holding one entry per CDR3 protein. The sample lists roughly 200,000 distinct CDR3 sequences; 25% to 30% were seen once. The V and J ends lost 3 bases and 1 base, in that order; junction bases with no gene match: 9. In germline, CDR1 is KGHDR, CDR2 SFDVKD. The CDR3 has 17 amino acids. The table lists this clonotype with many counts. What it binds is unknown. The rearrangement links TRBV24-1 to TRBJ2-3, with 7 bases identical to TRBD1. Sequencing used blood. This clonotype was sampled from a girl aged 2 to 17 with multiple sclerosis. The CDR3 spells CATSDIRRGQGTDTQYF. The CDR3, as DNA: TGTGCCACCAGTGATATTAGGCGAGGACAGGGCACAGATACGCAGTATTTT.